This T cell receptor beta chain was profiled in a study of PD-1 blockade in mismatch repair-deficient tumors. The germline CDR1 and CDR2 sequences are LNHDA and SQIVND (reference sequence). This CDR3 has 15 residues. V lost 1 base and J lost 4, with 13 bases in between. Generated by immunoSEQ multiplex PCR, the TCRdb table keeps only in-frame clones and is missing some. The data show about 79,000 clones, roughly 80% seen once. Specimen: peripheral blood, collected 44 weeks after starting pembrolizumab. The TCR originated in an adult with mismatch repair-deficient cancer. The chain combines TRBV19 with TRBJ2-5, with D perhaps TRBD1 (6 bases). Here the CDR3 DNA reads TGTGCCAGTAGTATAGCCGTGGGCAGGGGAGAGACCCAGTACTTC. Translating gives CASSIAVGRGETQYF.